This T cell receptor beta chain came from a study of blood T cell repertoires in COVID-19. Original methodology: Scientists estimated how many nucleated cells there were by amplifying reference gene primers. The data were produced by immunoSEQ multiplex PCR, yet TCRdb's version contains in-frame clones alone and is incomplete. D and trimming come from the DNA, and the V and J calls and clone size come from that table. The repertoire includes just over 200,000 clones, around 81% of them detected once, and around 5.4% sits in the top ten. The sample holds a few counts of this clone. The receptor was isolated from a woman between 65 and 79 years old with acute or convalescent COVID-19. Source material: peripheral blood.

CDR3 amino acids: CASSQPSYYNEQFF. The CDR3 nucleotides read TGTGCCAGCAGCCAACCTAGCTACTACAATGAGCAGTTCTTC. This rearrangement joins TRBV28 to TRBJ2-1, with a tentative D call TRBD2 (5 bases). Germline loops: CDR1 MDHEN, CDR2 SYDVKM. V lost 6 bases and J 3 bases, leaving 12 bases between the germline ends. CDR3 length equals 14 residues.